A single sample is the source of the 5 T cell receptor beta chains below, sequenced in a study of metastatic and nonmetastatic thyroid tumors. With MiXCR, TCRdb reprocessed the PCR reads. Among some 20,000 clones listed, around 9.9% were seen once. Patients had received no treatment of any kind before thyroid surgery. Input material: blood. The receptors shown here come from a female donor with papillary thyroid cancer or a benign thyroid nodule (not recorded which). Some clones in this sample may be carry-over from other donors' samples.

Many counts were recorded for this clone. The chain has TRBV5-5 and TRBJ2-5; 9 positions agree with TRBD2. This CDR3 region has 15 residues. V shed 3 bases, J shed 5 bases, and the junction held 8 bases outside the gene matches. Germline CDR1 SGHKS, CDR2 YYEKEE (reference sequence). The CDR3 spells CASSSNSGRGETQYF. The DNA of the CDR3 is TGTGCCAGCAGCTCGAATAGCGGGAGAGGGGAGACCCAGTACTTC.

This clone was counted at least ten times. The V gene is TRBV9, the J gene TRBJ2-3, with 7 nucleotides matching TRBD2. Losses at the gene ends were 3 bases for V and 6 bases for J; bases not matched to a gene: 10. This CDR3 is built from 15 residues. From germline, CDR1 is SGDLS and CDR2 YYNGEE. DNA of the CDR3: TGTGCCAGCAGCGAGGATTCCGGGAGGAGGGATACGCAGTATTTT. It codes for CASSEDSGRRDTQYF.

This clone was picked up many times. This chain joins TRBV27 and TRBJ2-3, with TRBD2 matching over 8 bases. CDR1 is MNHEY, CDR2 SMNVEV, per germline (reference sequence). This CDR3 spans 15 amino acids. Trimming cost V 2 bases and J 4 bases; bases outside gene matches: 5. CDR3 nucleotide sequence: TGTGCCAGCAGTTTAGACGGGAGGGCGCCAGATACGCAGTATTTT. It is translated as CASSLDGRAPDTQYF.

In this sample, this clone is medium-sized. The V call is TRBV6-1, the J call TRBJ2-7; TRBD2 matches at 8 bases. The V and J ends lost 1 base and 3 bases, in that order; junction bases with no gene match: 5. The CDR3 consists of 15 residues. Germline assignment: CDR1 MNHNS and CDR2 SASEGT. The CDR3 region has the DNA TGTGCCAGCAGTGAAGACGTAAGCGGGAGCTACGAGCAGTACTTC. This codes for CASSEDVSGSYEQYF.

In its sample, this clone was seen a few times. Possible read error: a much larger clone is one base away. The same CDR3 is also encoded by other DNA sequences in this sample. The chain combines TRBV3-1 with TRBJ2-1; 10 bases agree with TRBD2. The CDR3 runs 14 residues. The V gene's germline CDR1 is LGHDT and CDR2 YNNKEL (reference sequence). V lost 5 bases and J lost 9; bases outside the gene matches: 7. CDR3 residues: CASSARTSGSEQFF. CDR3 in DNA: TGTGCCAGCAGCGCCCGGACTAGCGGTAGTGAGCAGTTCTTC.